This T cell receptor beta chain was identified during a study of blood T cell repertoires in COVID-19. The wider study: Nucleic acid was either cDNA or gDNA, and it came from T cells, B-cell-depleted T cells, or PBMCs.

Measured with immunoSEQ multiplex PCR; TCRdb has only the in-frame clones, and not every one. The sample carries 250,000 to 350,000 clones, approximately 86% recorded once. From germline, CDR1 is SGDLS and CDR2 YYNGEE. Trimming took off 0 bases at V and 2 bases at J, with 14 bases between the two ends. This CDR3 contains 16 residues. The chain carries TRBV9 and TRBJ2-5, with D possibly TRBD2 on 5 matching bases. Sequenced input: peripheral blood. This TCR was recovered from a woman in her twenties or thirties who had recovered from COVID-19. This chain's CDR3 is CASSVATAGLQETQYF. The DNA for the CDR3 is TGTGCCAGCAGCGTAGCTACGGCGGGCCTGCAAGAGACCCAGTACTTC.